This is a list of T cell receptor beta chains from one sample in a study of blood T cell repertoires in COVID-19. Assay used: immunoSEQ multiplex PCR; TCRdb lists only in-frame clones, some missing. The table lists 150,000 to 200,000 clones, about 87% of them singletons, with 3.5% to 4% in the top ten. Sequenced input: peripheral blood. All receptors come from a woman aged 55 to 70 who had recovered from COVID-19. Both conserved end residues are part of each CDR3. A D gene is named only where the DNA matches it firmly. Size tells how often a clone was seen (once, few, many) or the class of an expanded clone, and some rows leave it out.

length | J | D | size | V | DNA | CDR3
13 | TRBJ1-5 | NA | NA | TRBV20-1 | TGCAGTGCTAGTTGGGGCATCAATCAGCCCCAGCATTTT | CSASWGINQPQHF
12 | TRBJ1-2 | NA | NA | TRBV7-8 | TGTGCCAGTTCGTGGGGCATAGGGGGCTACACCTTC | CASSWGIGGYTF
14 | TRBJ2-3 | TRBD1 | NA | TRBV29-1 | TGCAGCGTTGGACAGGGAACAAGCACAGATACGCAGTATTTT | CSVGQGTSTDTQYF
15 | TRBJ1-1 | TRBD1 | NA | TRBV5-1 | TGCGCCAGCAGCTCCGGACAGGGACGAAACACTGAAGCTTTCTTT | CASSSGQGRNTEAFF
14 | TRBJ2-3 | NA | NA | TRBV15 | TGTGCCACCAGCGTGGCTAGCGGCACAGATACGCAGTATTTT | CATSVASGTDTQYF
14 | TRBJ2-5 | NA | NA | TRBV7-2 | TGTGCCAGCAGCTTCCAGGGTTCCCAAGAGACCCAGTACTTC | CASSFQGSQETQYF
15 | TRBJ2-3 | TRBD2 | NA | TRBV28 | TGTGCCAGCAGTTTTTTCGGGGGGACCACAGATACGCAGTATTTT | CASSFFGGTTDTQYF
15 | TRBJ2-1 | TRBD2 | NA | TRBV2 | TGTGCCAGCAGCCAGCTAGCGGGGGATAACAATGAGCAGTTCTTC | CASSQLAGDNNEQFF
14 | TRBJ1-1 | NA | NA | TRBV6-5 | TGTGCCAGCAGTTCAAGGGGTGGTCGAACTGAAGCTTTCTTT | CASSSRGGRTEAFF
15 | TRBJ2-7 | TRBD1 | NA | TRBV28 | TGTGCCAGCAGACGCTCGGGGACAGAGCCCTACGAGCAGTACTTC | CASRRSGTEPYEQYF
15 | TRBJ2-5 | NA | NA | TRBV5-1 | TGCGCCAGCAGCTTGGTCTGGGGGGTAACAGAGACCCAGTACTTC | CASSLVWGVTETQYF
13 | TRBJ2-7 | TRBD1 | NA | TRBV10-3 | TGTGCCATCAAAGGGACAGGAGGCTACGAGCAGTACTTC | CAIKGTGGYEQYF
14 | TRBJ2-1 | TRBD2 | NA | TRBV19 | TGTGCCAGTAGTATCAGCGGGGGCCCAAATGAGCAGTTCTTC | CASSISGGPNEQFF
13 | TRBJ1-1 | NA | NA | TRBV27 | TGTGCCAGCAATGGCAGGGTGGGAGGGGAAGCTTTCTTT | CASNGRVGGEAFF
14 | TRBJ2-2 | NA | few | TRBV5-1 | TGCGCCAGCAGCTTGGAGGCGGACACCGGGGAGCTGTTTTTT | CASSLEADTGELFF
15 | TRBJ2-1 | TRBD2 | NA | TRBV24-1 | TGTGCCACCAGTGAAAGGACTAGCGGGGTGAATGAGCAGTTCTTC | CATSERTSGVNEQFF
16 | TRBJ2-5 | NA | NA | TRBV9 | TGTGCCAGCAGCTTAGGGGCAGGGGGGATTCAAGAGACCCAGTACTTC | CASSLGAGGIQETQYF
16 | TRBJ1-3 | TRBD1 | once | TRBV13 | TGTGCCAGCAGCTGGGAGACAGGGAGCTCTGGAAACACCATATATTTT | CASSWETGSSGNTIYF
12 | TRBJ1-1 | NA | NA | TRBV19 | TGTGCCAGTATTAAGGGGTACACTGAAGCTTTCTTT | CASIKGYTEAFF